This TCR beta chain appears in the sequencing data of a study of T cell responses to AZD1222 COVID-19 vaccine. Study-level findings and limits: Compared with day 0, the breadth and depth of the Spike-specific TCR repertoire rose significantly after two doses of AZD1222. Among spike-specific TCRs, nearly half reportedly target unmutated variant regions. Donors in the cohort were predominantly white British and more often female, and clonal diversity was possibly underestimated.

Here immunoSEQ multiplex PCR was the method, and the copy in TCRdb shows in-frame clones only, minus some. The sample contains 150,000 to 200,000 clones, 85% to 95% of which appear only once. About this clone itself: The antigen remains unidentified.

Germline trimming cut 3 bases from V and 2 bases from J; bases unmatched to any gene: 7. This CDR3 comprises 16 residues. CDR1 is MNHEY, CDR2 SMNVEV, per germline (reference sequence). The genes are TRBV27 and TRBJ2-3; 8 bases map to TRBD2. This TCR came from an adult in good health. This specimen was peripheral blood, taken on day 0 of AZD1222 vaccination. CDR3 bases: TGTGCCAGCAGTTTGGACCTAGCGGGCCTCACAGATACGCAGTATTTT. Translated: CASSLDLAGLTDTQYF.